This TCR beta chain was recorded in a study of blood T cells in healthy people across ages. Study-wide results and limits: Considered underestimates were the diversity estimates obtained from one million T cells. In the absence of known donor CMV status, changes in expanded clonotypes were possibly confounded.

The CDR3 totals 14 residues. RNA extraction gave at least 5.5 micrograms of total RNA per sample. Alongside a J-beta primer mix, a sample-barcoded 5' primer served in a second PCR lasting about 6 to 12 cycles. CDR3-containing paired-end reads numbering at least 2.5 million came from each sample. TCRdb fed the 5' RACE reads into MiXCR, producing one record per CDR3 protein. Among hundreds of thousands of distinct CDR3 sequences listed, 20% to 25% were seen once. This clonotype occurred a few times. Its antigen is still unknown. V and J are TRBV21-1 and TRBJ2-5; no DNA check was done on the table's D call, TRBD2. The last part of the DNA fits TRBJ2-7 better; the J call may be wrong. TRBV21-1 is deemed a pseudogene. Sequenced input: blood. This TCR came from a man in his 70s in good health. CDR3 coding DNA: TGTGCCAGCAGCACTAGACTAGTCTCCTACGAGCAGTACTTC. It yields the protein CASSTRLVSYEQYF.